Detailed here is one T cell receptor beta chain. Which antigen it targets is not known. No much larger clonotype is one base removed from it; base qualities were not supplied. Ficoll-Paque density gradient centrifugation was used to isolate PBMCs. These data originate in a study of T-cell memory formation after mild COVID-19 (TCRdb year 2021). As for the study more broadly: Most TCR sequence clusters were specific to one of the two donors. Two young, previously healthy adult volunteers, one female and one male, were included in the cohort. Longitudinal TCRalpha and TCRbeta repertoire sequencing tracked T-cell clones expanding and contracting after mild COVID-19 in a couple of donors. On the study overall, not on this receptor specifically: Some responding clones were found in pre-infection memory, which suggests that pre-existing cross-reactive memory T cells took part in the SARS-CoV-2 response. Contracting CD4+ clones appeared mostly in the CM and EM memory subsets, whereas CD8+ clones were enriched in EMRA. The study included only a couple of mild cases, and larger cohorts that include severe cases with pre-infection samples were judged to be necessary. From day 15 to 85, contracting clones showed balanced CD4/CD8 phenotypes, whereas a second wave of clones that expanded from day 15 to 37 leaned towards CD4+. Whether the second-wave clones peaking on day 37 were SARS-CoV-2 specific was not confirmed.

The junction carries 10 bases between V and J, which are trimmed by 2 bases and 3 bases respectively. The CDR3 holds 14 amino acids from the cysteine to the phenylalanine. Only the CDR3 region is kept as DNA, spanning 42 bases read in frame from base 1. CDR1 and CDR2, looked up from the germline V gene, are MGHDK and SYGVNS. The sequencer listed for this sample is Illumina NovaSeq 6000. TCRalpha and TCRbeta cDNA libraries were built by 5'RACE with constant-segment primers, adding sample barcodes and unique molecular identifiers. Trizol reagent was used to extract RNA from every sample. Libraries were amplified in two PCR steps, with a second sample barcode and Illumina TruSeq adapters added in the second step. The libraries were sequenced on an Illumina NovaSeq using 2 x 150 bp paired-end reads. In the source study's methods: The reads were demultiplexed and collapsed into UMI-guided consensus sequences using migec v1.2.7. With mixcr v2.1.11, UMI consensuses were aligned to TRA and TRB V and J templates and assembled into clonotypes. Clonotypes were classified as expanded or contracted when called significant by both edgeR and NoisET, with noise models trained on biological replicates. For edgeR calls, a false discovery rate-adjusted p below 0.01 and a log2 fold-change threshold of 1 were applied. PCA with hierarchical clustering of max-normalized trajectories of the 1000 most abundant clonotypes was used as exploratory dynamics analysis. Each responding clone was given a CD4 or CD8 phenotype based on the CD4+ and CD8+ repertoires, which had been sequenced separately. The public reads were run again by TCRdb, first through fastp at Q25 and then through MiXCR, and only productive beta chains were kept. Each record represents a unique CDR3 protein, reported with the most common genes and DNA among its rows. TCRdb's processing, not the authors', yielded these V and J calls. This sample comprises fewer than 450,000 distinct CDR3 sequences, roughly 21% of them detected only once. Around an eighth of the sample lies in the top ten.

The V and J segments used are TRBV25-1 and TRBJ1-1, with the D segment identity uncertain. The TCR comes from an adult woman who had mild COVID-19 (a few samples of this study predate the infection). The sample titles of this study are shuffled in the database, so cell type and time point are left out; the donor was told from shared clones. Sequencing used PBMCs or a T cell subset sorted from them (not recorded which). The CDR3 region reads CASSEGISHTEAFF. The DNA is TGTGCCAGCAGTGAAGGAATCAGTCACACTGAAGCTTTCTTT.